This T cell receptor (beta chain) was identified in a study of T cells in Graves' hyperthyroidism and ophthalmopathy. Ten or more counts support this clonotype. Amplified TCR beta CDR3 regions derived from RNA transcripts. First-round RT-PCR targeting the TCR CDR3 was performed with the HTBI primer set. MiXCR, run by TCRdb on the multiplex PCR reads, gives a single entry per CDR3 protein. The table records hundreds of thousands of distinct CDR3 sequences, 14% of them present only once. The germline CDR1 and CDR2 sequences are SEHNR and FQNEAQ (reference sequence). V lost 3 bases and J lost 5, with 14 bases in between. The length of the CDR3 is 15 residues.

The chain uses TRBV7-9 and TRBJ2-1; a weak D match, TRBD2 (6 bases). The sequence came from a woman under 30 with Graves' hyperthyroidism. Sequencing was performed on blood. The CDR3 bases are TGTGCCAGCAGCTTTCTCGAGCGGGTCGACAATGAGCAGTTCTTC. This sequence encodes CASSFLERVDNEQFF.